The TCR beta chain described here comes from a study of response to subunit inactivated influenza vaccine. Via MiXCR, TCRdb re-called the RT-PCR reads, giving one row per CDR3 protein. The repertoire holds 150,000 to 200,000 distinct CDR3 sequences, about 12% seen once, with around 28% in the top ten. The CDR3 is made up of 15 amino acids. V shed 2 bases and J shed 6 bases, with 16 bases lying between them. Germline V gives CDR1 SEHNR, CDR2 FQNEAQ (reference sequence). These records were also assigned to another study, of T cells expressing NK-cell markers. In that study: Libraries used 5'RACE template switching adding universal primer site and UMIs.

Source: CD8+ T cells sorted from PBMCs, taken about 12 days after vaccination. The rearrangement links TRBV7-9 to TRBJ1-1; tentative D call: TRBD1 (5 bases). This TCR was recovered from a man in his forties or fifties who received an inactivated influenza vaccine. The CDR3 DNA sequence: TGTGCCAGCAGCTTACCCGGAAGGGACGGGGCTGAAGCTTTCTTT. It encodes CASSLPGRDGAEAFF.